Included here is one T cell receptor (beta chain) sequence, with context. Its antigen is unknown. The germline CDR1 and CDR2 sequences are SGHDT and YYEEEE. The CDR3 has 15 residues. The V end lost 3 bases, the J end lost 0 bases, and 7 bases lay between the germline ends. The data are from a study of T cell repertoires and HLA-DP antigens. Study details: Donors were two male and one female, aged 18-to-29 to 60-to-69.

Sequenced by immunoSEQ multiplex PCR; TCRdb stores in-frame clones only, minus some. The table lists approximately 100,000 clones, approximately 89% of them singletons. This sequence was found in a man aged 45-60 years in good health and CMV-seronegative. The chain has TRBV5-6 and TRBJ2-6; D remains unclear. The specimen was CD4+ T cells from PBMCs. CDR3 DNA: TGTGCCAGCAGCTACGTAAGCTCTGGGGCCAACGTCCTGACTTTC. It encodes CASSYVSSGANVLTF.